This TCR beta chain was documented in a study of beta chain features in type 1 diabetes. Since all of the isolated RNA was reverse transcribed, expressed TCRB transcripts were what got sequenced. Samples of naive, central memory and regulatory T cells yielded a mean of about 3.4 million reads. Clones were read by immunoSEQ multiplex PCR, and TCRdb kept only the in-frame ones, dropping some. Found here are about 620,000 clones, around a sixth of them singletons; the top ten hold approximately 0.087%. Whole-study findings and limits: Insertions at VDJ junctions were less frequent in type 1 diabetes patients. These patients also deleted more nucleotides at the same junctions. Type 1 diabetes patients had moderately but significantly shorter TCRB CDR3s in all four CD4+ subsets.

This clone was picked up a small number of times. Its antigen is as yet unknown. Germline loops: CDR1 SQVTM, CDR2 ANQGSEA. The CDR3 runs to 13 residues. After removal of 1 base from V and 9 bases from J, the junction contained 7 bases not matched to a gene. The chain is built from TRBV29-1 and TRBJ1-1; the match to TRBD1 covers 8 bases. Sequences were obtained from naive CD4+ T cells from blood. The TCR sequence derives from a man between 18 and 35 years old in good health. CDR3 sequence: CSVEVGTGLKAFF. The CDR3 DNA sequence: TGCAGCGTTGAAGTCGGGACAGGCCTTAAAGCTTTCTTT.